These 27 T cell receptor beta chains were sequenced from one sample in a study of cytomegalovirus exposure and HLA in healthy donors. Method: immunoSEQ multiplex PCR; TCRdb's copy keeps in-frame clones and lacks some. The sample includes under 200,000 clones, roughly 96% seen only once; the top ten take 0.89%. The specimen sequenced was PBMCs. These receptors were obtained from a woman in her late teens or twenties in good health and CMV-seronegative.

The V call is TRBV5-1, the J call TRBJ1-2, with 7 bases matching TRBD1. In germline, CDR1 is SGHRS, CDR2 YFSETQ. The J segment lost 0 bases and the V segment lost 1 base, leaving 6 bases of the junction unmatched. This CDR3 comprises 16 residues. CDR3 coding DNA: TGCGCCAGCAGCTTGCCCGCCACAGGGGCTAACTATGGCTACACCTTC. Translated: CASSLPATGANYGYTF.

The V and J genes are TRBV27 and TRBJ2-7; 7 bases match TRBD2. This CDR3 spans 14 amino acids. Trimming cost V 8 bases and J 6 bases; bases outside gene matches: 13. Germline loops: CDR1 MNHEY, CDR2 SMNVEV (reference sequence). The CDR3 sequence: CASGYPAGGGEQYF. The CDR3 nucleotides read TGTGCCAGCGGTTACCCCGCTGGGGGGGGCGAGCAGTACTTC.

V usage is TRBV4-2 and J usage is TRBJ2-5; 9 positions agree with TRBD2. CDR3 size: 15 residues. Looked up from germline, CDR1 is LGHNA and CDR2 is YNFKEQ. Trimming removed 1 base from V and 3 bases from J; junction bases left unmatched: 3. The CDR3, as DNA: TGTGCCAGCAGCCAAGGCGGGGGGGCCAAAGAGACCCAGTACTTC. This sequence encodes CASSQGGGAKETQYF.

This CDR3 is CASSTAGANYGYTF. The CDR3 DNA follows: TGTGCCAGCAGCACAGCAGGGGCAAACTATGGCTACACCTTC. The rearrangement joins TRBV7-9 to TRBJ1-2; TRBD1 might be the D (6 bases). Looked up from germline, CDR1 is SEHNR and CDR2 is FQNEAQ (reference sequence). V was cut by 5 bases and J by 2 bases, with 12 bases left in between. The CDR3 loop spans 14 amino acids.

V usage is TRBV5-1 and J usage is TRBJ2-1; 9 positions agree with TRBD1. Trimming took 0 bases from V and 8 from J; bases not matched to a gene: 6. Germline CDR1 and CDR2: SGHRS and YFSETQ. The CDR3 spans 15 residues. DNA for the CDR3: TGCGCCAGCAGCTTGGTGGGACAGGGCTTCGATGAGCAGTTCTTC. Its protein is CASSLVGQGFDEQFF.

The chain has TRBV7-2 and TRBJ2-1; TRBD2 might be the D (7 bases). The V gene's germline CDR1 is SGHTA and CDR2 FQGNSA. The CDR3 extends over 15 amino acids. Trimming removed 5 bases at V and 4 bases at J, with 15 bases between. CDR3 in amino acids: CASSHTKGGYNEQFF. Here the CDR3 DNA reads TGTGCCAGCAGCCATACGAAGGGGGGGTACAATGAGCAGTTCTTC.

This clone was seen only a few times. This chain links TRBV4-1 with TRBJ2-7; 12 bases agree with TRBD2. CDR1 and CDR2 from the germline V gene are MGHRA and YSYEKL. With V trimmed by 4 bases and J by 7 bases, 5 bases remained unmatched. CDR3 length equals 14 residues. The DNA of the CDR3 is TGCGCCAGCAGCCCTAGCGGGGGGGCCAATGAGCAGTACTTC. It is translated as CASSPSGGANEQYF.

V usage is TRBV12-5 and J usage is TRBJ1-2; tentatively, D is TRBD1 (6 bases). The CDR3 covers 16 residues. Trimming cost V 2 bases and J 4 bases, with 17 bases left between them. Germline values: CDR1 LGHNT, CDR2 FRNRAP. CDR3 loop: CASGLITGSTVYGYTF. The CDR3 nucleotides read TGTGCTAGTGGTTTGATAACAGGGAGCACAGTCTATGGCTACACCTTC.

The chain has TRBV19 and TRBJ2-3, with a weak D call TRBD2 (7 bases). The CDR3 is 14 amino acids. V shed 5 bases and J shed 4 bases, with 13 bases lying between them. Germline CDR1 reads LNHDA; CDR2 reads SQIVND (reference sequence). CDR3 sequence reads: CASSASGGPDTQYF. DNA of the CDR3: TGTGCCAGTAGTGCTTCGGGGGGCCCAGATACGCAGTATTTT.

The chain has TRBV19 and TRBJ2-2; tentative D call: TRBD2 (6 bases). Trimming pared 4 bases from V and 6 bases from J, leaving 9 bases between. The CDR3 loop spans 13 amino acids. The germline V gene encodes CDR1 LNHDA and CDR2 SQIVND (reference sequence). Written as DNA, the CDR3 is TGTGCCAGTAGTACCCGGGAGTCCGGGGAGCTGTTTTTT. Its protein product is CASSTRESGELFF.

The chain combines TRBV19 with TRBJ2-2; D gene ambiguous. Germline V lookup: CDR1 LNHDA, CDR2 SQIVND (reference sequence). The V gene lost 8 bases and the J gene lost 3 bases, with 10 bases spanning the gap. The CDR3 runs 13 residues. This CDR3 reads CASFSVYTGELFF. The DNA for the CDR3 is TGTGCCAGTTTCAGTGTATACACCGGGGAGCTGTTTTTT.

The rearrangement uses TRBV29-1 and TRBJ2-1; D uncertain. The CDR3 length is 14 residues. CDR1 is SQVTM and CDR2 is ANQGSEA in the germline V gene. The V end lost 7 bases, the J end lost 4 bases, and 17 bases lay between the germline ends. The CDR3, as DNA: TGCAGCGGAACCCCCATAATTCGGTACAATGAGCAGTTCTTC. Translated, it gives CSGTPIIRYNEQFF.

The chain joins TRBV7-3 to TRBJ2-1; TRBD2 might be the D (6 bases). Trimming cost V 3 bases and J 5 bases, with 14 bases left between them. CDR3 length: 15 amino acids. The germline V gene encodes CDR1 SGHTA and CDR2 FQGTGA. CDR3 loop: CASSFGGAGNNEQFF. DNA of the CDR3: TGTGCCAGCAGCTTCGGCGGGGCCGGCAACAATGAGCAGTTCTTC. Looking up the rest from reference TRBV7-3 and TRBJ2-1 gives the full variable domain: GAGVSQTPSNKVTEKGKYVELRCDPISGHTALYWYRQSLGQGPEFLIYFQGTGAADDSGLPNDRFFAVRPEGSVSTLKIQRTERGDSAVYLCASSFGGAGNNEQFFGPGTRLTVL.

This clone was found once. The DNA of the CDR3 is TGTGCCAGCAGCTTAATCGGGACAGGGGGCGGAGAGCCCAATGAGCAGTTCTTC. Its protein product is CASSLIGTGGGEPNEQFF. This chain joins TRBV7-9 and TRBJ2-1; 12 bases are shared with TRBD1. Germline lookup yields CDR1 SEHNR and CDR2 FQNEAQ (reference sequence). This CDR3 contains 18 residues. V dropped 2 bases and J dropped 6; count of bases not matched to a gene: 11.

The J gene is TRBJ2-6, the V gene TRBV9, with TRBD1 identical over 7 bases. Germline trimming cut 5 bases from V and 0 bases from J; bases unmatched to any gene: 5. Germline V gives CDR1 SGDLS, CDR2 YYNGEE. The CDR3 length is 16 residues. The CDR3 DNA follows: TGTGCCAGCAGTATGGACAGGAGCTCTGGGGCCAACGTCCTGACTTTC. It specifies CASSMDRSSGANVLTF.

The V and J genes are TRBV7-6 and TRBJ2-2; 7 bases line up with TRBD2. CDR3 size: 14 residues. Unmatched junction bases numbered 2, after V lost 0 bases and J lost 7 bases. Per germline, CDR1 SGHVS and CDR2 FNYEAQ. The DNA of the CDR3 is TGTGCCAGCAGCTTAGCCGGGGGGATCGGGGAGCTGTTTTTT. It encodes CASSLAGGIGELFF. The full variable domain, its missing parts supplied by reference TRBV7-6 and TRBJ2-2, is GAGVSQSPRYKVTKRGQDVALRCDPISGHVSLYWYRQALGQGPEFLTYFNYEAQQDKSGLPNDRFSAERPEGSISTLTIQRTEQRDSAMYRCASSLAGGIGELFFGEGSRLTVL.

V is TRBV7-9 and J is TRBJ1-2; 7 nucleotides match TRBD1. The CDR3 totals 16 residues. Trimming took 3 bases from V and 0 from J; bases not matched to a gene: 7. Germline V CDR1 and CDR2: SEHNR, FQNEAQ (reference sequence). The CDR3 sequence is CASSLLDRETNYGYTF. The CDR3 DNA is TGTGCCAGCAGCTTGCTAGACAGGGAAACTAACTATGGCTACACCTTC.

In regard to this clone: The junction and the germline gene differ at one end; a read error may be behind it. The genes are TRBV7-7 and TRBJ2-1, with a weak D call TRBD1 (5 bases). Looked up from germline, CDR1 is SSHAT and CDR2 is FNYEAQ (reference sequence). The CDR3 is 13 residues long. Written as DNA, the CDR3 is TGTGCTAGCAGCTTAGAGCCAGGGAATGAGCAGTTCTTC. Residues: CASSLEPGNEQFF.

The chain carries TRBV5-1 and TRBJ1-6; D unresolved. V lost 9 bases to trimming and J lost 2 bases, with 9 bases between them. Germline V CDR1 and CDR2: SGHRS, YFSETQ. The CDR3 totals 13 residues. CDR3 DNA: TGCGCCACCGCGGCCGCCTATAATTCACCCCTCCACTTT. Translating gives CATAAAYNSPLHF.

This clone was seen only once. The CDR3 loop is CASSSDRGPYEQYF. CDR3 nucleotide sequence: TGTGCCAGCAGCTCGGACAGGGGTCCCTACGAGCAGTACTTC. This chain links TRBV9 with TRBJ2-7, with 9 bases that match TRBD1. V dropped 4 bases and J dropped 2; count of bases not matched to a gene: 4. Looked up from germline, CDR1 is SGDLS and CDR2 is YYNGEE. This CDR3 spans 14 amino acids. Drawing the rest from reference TRBV9 and TRBJ2-7, the complete variable domain is DSGVTQTPKHLITATGQRVTLRCSPRSGDLSVYWYQQSLDQGLQFLIQYYNGEERAKGNILERFSAQQFPDLHSELNLSSLELGDSALYFCASSSDRGPYEQYFGPGTRLTVT.

This clone has a single count. The V gene is TRBV19, the J gene TRBJ1-4; D is perhaps TRBD1 (5 bases). Germline-derived CDR1 and CDR2 are LNHDA and SQIVND (reference sequence). This CDR3 comprises 14 residues. The V and J ends lost 8 bases and 0 bases respectively, with 10 bases between them. The CDR3 loop reads CASQKGTTNEKLFF. In DNA form, the CDR3 reads TGTGCCAGTCAGAAGGGGACAACTAATGAAAAACTGTTTTTT.

V and J are TRBV4-1 and TRBJ2-2; D possibly corresponds to TRBD1 (6 bases). Deletions cut 1 base from V and 1 base from J, with 13 bases between. CDR3 size: 17 residues. Looked up from germline, CDR1 is MGHRA and CDR2 is YSYEKL. CDR3 sequence: CASSQVFRGKNTGELFF. For the CDR3, the DNA is TGCGCCAGCAGCCAAGTCTTCAGGGGCAAGAACACCGGGGAGCTGTTTTTT.

The chain is built from TRBV2 and TRBJ2-5, with TRBD1 matching over 10 bases. Trimming removed 6 bases from V and 5 bases from J; junction bases left unmatched: 6. The CDR3 spans 14 residues. Germline values: CDR1 SNHLY, CDR2 FYNNEI. The DNA of the CDR3 is TGTGCCAGCAGGGGGACAGGGGAAGGGGAGACCCAGTACTTC. The encoded protein is CASRGTGEGETQYF.

The chain uses TRBV7-6 and TRBJ1-1, with D perhaps matching TRBD1 (5 bases). Per the germline V gene, CDR1 is SGHVS and CDR2 is FNYEAQ. This CDR3 is 15 amino acids long. Trimming removed 5 bases from V and 1 base from J, with 14 bases in between. DNA for the CDR3: TGTGCCAGCAGCGTTGGTGGGCAGGGGAACACTGAAGCTTTCTTT. It encodes CASSVGGQGNTEAFF. The full variable domain, with the rest looked up from reference TRBV7-6 and TRBJ1-1, is GAGVSQSPRYKVTKRGQDVALRCDPISGHVSLYWYRQALGQGPEFLTYFNYEAQQDKSGLPNDRFSAERPEGSISTLTIQRTEQRDSAMYRCASSVGGQGNTEAFFGQGTRLTVV.

V usage is TRBV9 and J usage is TRBJ2-3; 10 positions match TRBD2. Losses at the gene ends were 4 bases for V and 4 bases for J; bases not matched to a gene: 6. The CDR3 has 15 amino acids. Per germline, CDR1 SGDLS and CDR2 YYNGEE. The DNA for the CDR3 is TGTGCCAGCAGCTTTAGCGGGGGGAGGGCAGATACGCAGTATTTT. It yields the protein CASSFSGGRADTQYF.

The V and J genes are TRBV5-1 and TRBJ2-3; 8 positions agree with TRBD2. The CDR3 runs to 15 residues. J was trimmed by 4 bases and V by 2 bases; bases with no gene match: 6. Germline V gene sequence: CDR1 SGHRS, CDR2 YFSETQ. The DNA of the CDR3 is TGCGCCAGCAGCTTTCGGGGGGGCAGCGCAGATACGCAGTATTTT. Translated: CASSFRGGSADTQYF. The full variable domain, with the rest looked up from reference TRBV5-1 and TRBJ2-3, is KAGVTQTPRYLIKTRGQQVTLSCSPISGHRSVSWYQQTPGQGLQFLFEYFSETQRNKGNFPGRFSGRQFSNSRSEMNVSTLELGDSALYLCASSFRGGSADTQYFGPGTRLTVL.

The chain links TRBV14 to TRBJ1-2; perhaps TRBD1 as D (6 bases). Germline V gives CDR1 SGHDN, CDR2 FVKESK. The germline V and J ends were trimmed by 0 bases and 5 bases, with 13 bases remaining between them. This CDR3 is built from 15 residues. The CDR3 here is CASSQERGIAYGYTF. The CDR3 DNA reads as TGTGCCAGCAGCCAAGAAAGGGGGATAGCGTATGGCTACACCTTC.